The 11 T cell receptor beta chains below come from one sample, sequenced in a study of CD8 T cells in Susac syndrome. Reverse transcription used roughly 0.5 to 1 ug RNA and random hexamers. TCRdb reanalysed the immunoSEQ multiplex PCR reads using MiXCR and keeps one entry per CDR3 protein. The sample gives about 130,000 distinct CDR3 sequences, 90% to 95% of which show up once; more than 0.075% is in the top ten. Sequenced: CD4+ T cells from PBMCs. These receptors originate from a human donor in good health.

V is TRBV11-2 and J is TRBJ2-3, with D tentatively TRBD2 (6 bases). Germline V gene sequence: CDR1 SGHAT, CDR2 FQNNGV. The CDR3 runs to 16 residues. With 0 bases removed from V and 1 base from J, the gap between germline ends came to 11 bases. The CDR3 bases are TGTGCCAGCAGCTTAGAGCAAGGGAGGCGCACAGATACGCAGTATTTT. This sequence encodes CASSLEQGRRTDTQYF. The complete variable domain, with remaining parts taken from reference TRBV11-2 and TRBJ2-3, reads EAGVAQSPRYKIIEKRQSVAFWCNPISGHATLYWYQQILGQGPKLLIQFQNNGVVDDSQLPKDRFSAERLKGVDSTLKIQPAKLEDSAVYLCASSLEQGRRTDTQYFGPGTRLTVL.

The CDR3 nucleotides are TGTGCCAGCACCAAAACCGGAGGCAGGGAGTACGAGCAGTACTTC. Its translation is CASTKTGGREYEQYF. The V gene is TRBV2, the J gene TRBJ2-7; tentatively, D is TRBD1 or TRBD2 (5 bases each). Trimming took off 7 bases at V and 4 bases at J, with 20 bases between the two ends. This CDR3 region has 15 residues. Germline CDR1 SNHLY, CDR2 FYNNEI.

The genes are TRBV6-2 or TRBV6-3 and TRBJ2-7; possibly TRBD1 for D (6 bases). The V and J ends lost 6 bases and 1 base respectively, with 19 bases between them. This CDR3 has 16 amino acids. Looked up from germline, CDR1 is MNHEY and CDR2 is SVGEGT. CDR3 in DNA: TGTGCCAGCAGCGGACTCCGGGACACTAAGTCCTACGAGCAGTACTTC. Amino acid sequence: CASSGLRDTKSYEQYF.

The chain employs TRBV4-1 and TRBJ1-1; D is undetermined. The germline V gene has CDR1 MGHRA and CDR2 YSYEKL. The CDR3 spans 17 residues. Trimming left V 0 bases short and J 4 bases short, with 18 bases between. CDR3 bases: TGCGCCAGCAGCCAAGAGGTTTTATGGACGACGGGCACTGAAGCTTTCTTT. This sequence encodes CASSQEVLWTTGTEAFF.

CDR3 nucleotide sequence: TGTGCCAGCAGCTTAGGGCGTGACATTCAGTACTTC. It codes for CASSLGRDIQYF. The J gene is TRBJ2-4, the V gene TRBV7-9; the D is unclear. The CDR3 runs 12 residues. V lost 1 base, J lost 8 bases, and 6 bases lay in between. The germline CDR1 and CDR2 sequences are SEHNR and FQNEAQ (reference sequence).

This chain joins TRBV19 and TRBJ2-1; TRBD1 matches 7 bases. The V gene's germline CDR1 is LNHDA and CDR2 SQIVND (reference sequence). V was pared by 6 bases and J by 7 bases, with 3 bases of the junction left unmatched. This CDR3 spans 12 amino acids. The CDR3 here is CASRTGLNEQFF. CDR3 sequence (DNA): TGTGCCAGTAGGACAGGGCTTAATGAGCAGTTCTTC.

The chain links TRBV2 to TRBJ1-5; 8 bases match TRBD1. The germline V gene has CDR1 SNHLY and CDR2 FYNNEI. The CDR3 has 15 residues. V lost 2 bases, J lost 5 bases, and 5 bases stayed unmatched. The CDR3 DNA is TGTGCCAGCAGTGAACGGGACAGGAGCTATCAGCCCCAGCATTTT. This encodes CASSERDRSYQPQHF. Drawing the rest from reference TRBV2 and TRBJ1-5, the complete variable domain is EPEVTQTPSHQVTQMGQEVILRCVPISNHLYFYWYRQILGQKVEFLVSFYNNEISEKSEIFDDQFSVERPDGSNFTLKIRSTKLEDSAMYFCASSERDRSYQPQHFGDGTRLSIL.

In nucleotides, the CDR3 is TGTGCCAGCAGCTTAGCGCTCGGGACCGGGCTTTTCGAGACCCAGTACTTC. Amino acids: CASSLALGTGLFETQYF. The rearrangement links TRBV7-9 to TRBJ2-5; D assignment may be TRBD1 or TRBD2 (5 bases each). CDR3 length: 17 residues. CDR1 is SEHNR, CDR2 FQNEAQ, per germline (reference sequence). The V end lost 0 bases, the J end lost 5 bases, and 19 bases lay between the germline ends.

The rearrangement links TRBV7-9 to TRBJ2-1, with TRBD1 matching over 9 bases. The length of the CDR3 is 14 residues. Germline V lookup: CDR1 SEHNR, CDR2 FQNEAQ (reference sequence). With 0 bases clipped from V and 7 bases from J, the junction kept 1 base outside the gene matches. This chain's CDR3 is CASSLAGQGNEQFF. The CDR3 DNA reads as TGTGCCAGCAGCTTAGCGGGACAGGGAAATGAGCAGTTCTTC.

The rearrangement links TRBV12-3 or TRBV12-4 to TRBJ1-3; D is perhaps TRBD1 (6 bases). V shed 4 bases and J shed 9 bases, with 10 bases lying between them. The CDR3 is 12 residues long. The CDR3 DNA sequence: TGTGCCAGCAGTTCACAGGGAGGCACCATATATTTT. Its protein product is CASSSQGGTIYF.

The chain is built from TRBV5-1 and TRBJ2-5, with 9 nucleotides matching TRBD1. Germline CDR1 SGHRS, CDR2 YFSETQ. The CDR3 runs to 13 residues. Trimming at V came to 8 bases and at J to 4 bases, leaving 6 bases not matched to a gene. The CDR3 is CASATGGGETQYF. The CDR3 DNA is TGCGCCAGTGCCACAGGGGGCGGAGAGACCCAGTACTTC.